These 5 T cell receptor beta chains came from one sample sequenced in a study of cytomegalovirus exposure and HLA in healthy donors. A multiplex PCR was run with 60 Vbeta primers and 13 Jbeta primers. TCRdb keeps only in-frame clones here, not all; method: immunoSEQ multiplex PCR. The sample records about 120,000 clones, less than 80% being singletons. Sequencing input: PBMCs. The receptor source for this set is a woman aged 40 to 55 in good health and CMV-seropositive.

The chain uses TRBV6-5 and TRBJ2-7, with a possible D match to TRBD2 (7 bases). CDR3 length: 14 amino acids. V lost 5 bases and J lost 7, with 18 bases in between. The germline V gene encodes CDR1 MNHEY and CDR2 SVGAGI. CDR3 sequence (DNA): TGTGCCAGCAGTGTCCACAGGGAGGGGGTGGAGCAGTACTTC. This sequence encodes CASSVHREGVEQYF.

The chain links TRBV6-5 to TRBJ2-7, with D possibly TRBD1 on 6 matching bases. The V end lost 8 bases, the J end lost 3 bases, and 8 bases lay between the germline ends. This CDR3 region has 11 residues. Germline CDR1 is MNHEY and CDR2 is SVGAGI. Here the CDR3 reads CASLRGYEQYF. The CDR3 DNA sequence: TGTGCCAGCCTCAGGGGCTACGAGCAGTACTTC.

The chain recombines TRBV19 with TRBJ2-5; tentatively, D is TRBD1 (6 bases). Germline V gene sequence: CDR1 LNHDA, CDR2 SQIVND (reference sequence). The CDR3 covers 12 residues. The V end was cut by 3 bases, the J end by 5 bases, with 7 bases between. CDR3 bases: TGTGCCAGTAGTATCCAGGGGGAGACCCAGTACTTC. It is translated as CASSIQGETQYF.

The gene calls are TRBV4-3 and TRBJ2-4, with 7 nucleotides matching TRBD2. J lost 8 bases, V lost 2 bases, and 6 bases had no gene match. This CDR3 is built from 14 residues. Germline V gene sequence: CDR1 LGHNA, CDR2 YSLEER. CDR3 nucleotide sequence: TGCGCCAGCAGCCAAACAGACCTAGCGGACATTCAGTACTTC. Its translation is CASSQTDLADIQYF.

The chain carries TRBV5-1 and TRBJ1-5; a possible D gene is TRBD1 (5 bases). Germline CDR1 and CDR2: SGHRS and YFSETQ. This CDR3 contains 13 residues. Trimming pared 2 bases from V and 8 bases from J, leaving 11 bases between. CDR3 sequence (DNA): TGCGCCAGCAGCTTCGGGGGTGGAGAGCCCCAGCATTTT. As protein: CASSFGGGEPQHF.